These 17 T cell receptor beta chains share one sample of origin, sequenced in a study of blood T cell repertoires in COVID-19. Here immunoSEQ multiplex PCR was the method, and the copy in TCRdb shows in-frame clones only, minus some. The table has over 50,000 clones, over 75% seen once. Sequencing was performed on peripheral blood. These receptors came from a human donor in a cohort sampled during active COVID-19.

The J gene is TRBJ2-3, the V gene TRBV2; TRBD1 aligns across 8 bases. Germline values: CDR1 SNHLY, CDR2 FYNNEI. There are 15 residues in the CDR3. The J segment lost 0 bases and the V segment lost 3 bases, leaving 2 bases of the junction unmatched. The CDR3 DNA reads TGTGCCAGCAGTGATCGGGACAGGAGCACAGATACGCAGTATTTT. Its translation is CASSDRDRSTDTQYF.

The CDR3 sequence is CASSSVAGDTEAFF. CDR3 coding DNA: TGTGCCAGTAGTTCGGTCGCGGGGGACACTGAAGCTTTCTTT. The rearrangement joins TRBV19 to TRBJ1-1; weak D call: TRBD1 (5 bases). Per germline, CDR1 LNHDA and CDR2 SQIVND (reference sequence). V was shortened by 5 bases and J by 3 bases, with 13 bases between the two germline ends. This CDR3 contains 14 residues.

The V and J genes are TRBV28 and TRBJ1-1; TRBD1 might be the D (5 bases). The CDR3 consists of 15 residues. Per the germline V gene, CDR1 is MDHEN and CDR2 is SYDVKM. V was shortened by 4 bases and J by 1 base, with 13 bases between the two germline ends. CDR3 in DNA: TGTGCCAGCAGTTCGGGGGGTTCGGGGAACACTGAAGCTTTCTTT. This translates into CASSSGGSGNTEAFF.

The chain employs TRBV7-2 and TRBJ2-1, with 13 bases matching TRBD2. Germline CDR1 reads SGHTA; CDR2 reads FQGNSA. Trimming cost V 4 bases and J 0 bases; bases outside gene matches: 6. The CDR3 length is 18 residues. CDR3 amino acids: CASSSGLAGPYSYNEQFF. The CDR3 DNA is TGTGCCAGCAGCTCGGGACTAGCGGGGCCATACTCCTACAATGAGCAGTTCTTC.

This chain connects TRBV7-9 to TRBJ2-1; weak D call: TRBD1 (6 bases). Germline assignment: CDR1 SEHNR and CDR2 FQNEAQ (reference sequence). Trimming shortened V by 1 base and J by 7 bases, and 11 bases separated the two germline ends. CDR3 length equals 14 residues. The CDR3 region is CASSLGQAGNEQFF. DNA for the CDR3: TGTGCCAGCAGCTTAGGACAGGCAGGGAATGAGCAGTTCTTC.

The chain is built from TRBV19 and TRBJ2-7; 9 bases match TRBD1. The CDR3 spans 14 residues. The germline gives CDR1 LNHDA, CDR2 SQIVND (reference sequence). The V segment lost 3 bases and the J segment 4 bases; nucleotides outside the gene matches: 4. The CDR3 sequence is CASSMGQGRYEQYF. The CDR3 coding sequence is TGTGCCAGTAGTATGGGACAGGGCCGGTACGAGCAGTACTTC.

This clone was detected once. The V and J genes are TRBV11-3 and TRBJ2-5, with a possible D match to TRBD2 (5 bases). Germline V CDR1 and CDR2: SGHNT, YENEEA. Trimming removed 5 bases at V and 5 bases at J, with 18 bases between. CDR3 size: 15 residues. CDR3 sequence (DNA): TGTGCCAGCAGCAGGACTTCCCTCGGCCAGGAGACCCAGTACTTC. Protein sequence: CASSRTSLGQETQYF.

The genes are TRBV7-9 and TRBJ1-6, with D perhaps TRBD1 (5 bases). The V gene's germline CDR1 is SEHNR and CDR2 FQNEAQ (reference sequence). This CDR3 comprises 15 residues. Trimming shortened V by 1 base and J by 9 bases, and 13 bases separated the two germline ends. Here the CDR3 DNA reads TGTGCCAGCAGCTTAGTACTCGTTAGGGGTTCACCCCTCCACTTT. As protein: CASSLVLVRGSPLHF. Full variable domain (missing parts from reference TRBV7-9 and TRBJ1-6): DTGVSQNPRHKITKRGQNVTFRCDPISEHNRLYWYRQTLGQGPEFLTYFQNEAQLEKSRLLSDRFSAERPKGSFSTLEIQRTEQGDSAMYLCASSLVLVRGSPLHFGNGTRLTVT.

V is TRBV7-2 and J is TRBJ2-7; 7 bases line up with TRBD1. CDR1 and CDR2 (germline): SGHTA, FQGNSA. Unmatched junction bases numbered 5, after V lost 5 bases and J lost 1 base. The CDR3 sequence is 14 residues long. In nucleotides, the CDR3 is TGTGCCAGCAGCCGGACAGGATCTTCCTACGAGCAGTACTTC. This codes for CASSRTGSSYEQYF.

This chain links TRBV5-1 with TRBJ2-5, with 12 positions matching TRBD1. V was clipped by 5 bases and J by 4 bases; unmatched bases: 9. Germline V CDR1 and CDR2: SGHRS, YFSETQ. This CDR3 contains 16 residues. The DNA for the CDR3 is TGCGCCAGCAGACCCGGGACAGGGGGCGGGATAGAGACCCAGTACTTC. Protein sequence: CASRPGTGGGIETQYF.

CDR3 nucleotides: TGTGCCAGCAGTGAAGTTTACAGTGGGGGCGTTTCACCCCTCCACTTT. Encoded protein: CASSEVYSGGVSPLHF. This sequence joins TRBV2 and TRBJ1-6, with D possibly matching TRBD1 (6 bases). Trimming pared 1 base from V and 9 bases from J, leaving 16 bases between. The CDR3 runs to 16 residues. Germline values: CDR1 SNHLY, CDR2 FYNNEI. Supplemented by reference TRBV2 and TRBJ1-6, the full variable domain reads EPEVTQTPSHQVTQMGQEVILRCVPISNHLYFYWYRQILGQKVEFLVSFYNNEISEKSEIFDDQFSVERPDGSNFTLKIRSTKLEDSAMYFCASSEVYSGGVSPLHFGNGTRLTVT.

V gene TRBV6-5 combines with J gene TRBJ2-7; D remains ambiguous. CDR1 is MNHEY and CDR2 is SVGAGI in the germline V gene. V was trimmed by 0 bases and J by 0 bases, leaving 6 bases between them. The length of the CDR3 is 14 residues. Written as DNA, the CDR3 is TGTGCCAGCAGTTACTCGATCAGCTCCTACGAGCAGTACTTC. This translates into CASSYSISSYEQYF.

This clone appeared once. The J gene is TRBJ1-1, the V gene TRBV5-5; D might be TRBD1 (5 bases). There are 14 residues in the CDR3. CDR1 is SGHKS, CDR2 YYEKEE, per germline (reference sequence). Trimming took off 0 bases at V and 3 bases at J, with 9 bases between the two ends. This CDR3 is CASSLVLGDTEAFF. CDR3 DNA sequence: TGTGCCAGCAGCTTGGTTCTAGGGGACACTGAAGCTTTCTTT.

The V gene is TRBV11-2, the J gene TRBJ2-3; TRBD2 aligns across 11 bases. Trimming at V came to 5 bases and at J to 1 base, leaving 11 bases not matched to a gene. Germline-derived CDR1 and CDR2 are SGHAT and FQNNGV. This CDR3 is built from 18 residues. CDR3 in DNA: TGTGCCAGCAGCCCAAGACGTCTACTAGCGGGGGGCACAGATACGCAGTATTTT. Translating gives CASSPRRLLAGGTDTQYF. Together with reference TRBV11-2 and TRBJ2-3, the CDR3 gives the full variable domain: EAGVAQSPRYKIIEKRQSVAFWCNPISGHATLYWYQQILGQGPKLLIQFQNNGVVDDSQLPKDRFSAERLKGVDSTLKIQPAKLEDSAVYLCASSPRRLLAGGTDTQYFGPGTRLTVL.

V is TRBV5-1 and J is TRBJ1-6; 11 bases fit TRBD1. The ends lost 3 bases at V and 9 bases at J; junction bases unmatched: 8. This CDR3 spans 16 amino acids. Germline CDR1 reads SGHRS; CDR2 reads YFSETQ. The CDR3 coding sequence is TGCGCCAGCAGCTGGGAGGGGACAGGGGGAAGTTCACCCCTCCACTTT. This translates into CASSWEGTGGSSPLHF. The whole variable domain, remainder taken from reference TRBV5-1 and TRBJ1-6, is KAGVTQTPRYLIKTRGQQVTLSCSPISGHRSVSWYQQTPGQGLQFLFEYFSETQRNKGNFPGRFSGRQFSNSRSEMNVSTLELGDSALYLCASSWEGTGGSSPLHFGNGTRLTVT.

The chain links TRBV25-1 to TRBJ1-1, with D perhaps TRBD1 (5 bases). Germline CDR1 MGHDK, CDR2 SYGVNS. This CDR3 region has 16 residues. V was clipped by 4 bases and J by 0 bases, with 15 bases between them. For the CDR3, the DNA is TGTGCCAGCAGTGGGGGTGGAAGGGGCATGAACACTGAAGCTTTCTTT. Amino acid sequence: CASSGGGRGMNTEAFF.

The chain couples TRBV30 to TRBJ2-3, with 8 bases identical to TRBD2. The CDR3 is 13 amino acids. Germline V CDR1 and CDR2: GTSNPN, SVGIG (reference sequence). Trimming took 4 bases from V and 8 from J; bases not matched to a gene: 8. CDR3 DNA: TGTGCCTGGACCCTCTCCCGGGGGGGTACGCAGTATTTT. As protein: CAWTLSRGGTQYF.